One and the same sample provided the 7 T cell receptor beta chains below, sequenced in a study of blood T cell repertoires in COVID-19. Sequencing was performed with immunoSEQ multiplex PCR; in TCRdb, only in-frame clones are kept and a portion is missing. The table records roughly 190,000 clones, about 83% of them present only once. The source material was peripheral blood. The receptor source for this set is a woman aged 70-85 years with active or convalescent COVID-19.

The chain uses TRBV14 and TRBJ2-7; a possible D gene is TRBD1 (5 bases). Trimming stripped 5 bases from V and 3 bases from J, with 11 bases between. The CDR3 extends over 13 amino acids. The V gene's germline CDR1 is SGHDN and CDR2 FVKESK. CDR3 sequence: CASSRLTVYEQYF. In nucleotides, the CDR3 is TGTGCCAGCAGCAGGTTGACAGTCTACGAGCAGTACTTC. Complete variable domain (other parts from reference TRBV14 and TRBJ2-7): EAGVTQFPSHSVIEKGQTVTLRCDPISGHDNLYWYRRVMGKEIKFLLHFVKESKQDESGMPNNRFLAERTGGTYSTLKVQPAELEDSGVYFCASSRLTVYEQYFGPGTRLTVT.

V and J are TRBV7-6 and TRBJ2-3; D remains ambiguous. CDR3 length: 18 amino acids. Trimming removed 0 bases from V and 0 bases from J, with 16 bases in between. Germline-derived CDR1 and CDR2 are SGHVS and FNYEAQ. The CDR3 DNA sequence: TGTGCCAGCAGCTTAGCCCCCGCGGTCCTCTCTAGCACAGATACGCAGTATTTT. Protein sequence: CASSLAPAVLSSTDTQYF. Supplemented by reference TRBV7-6 and TRBJ2-3, the full variable domain reads GAGVSQSPRYKVTKRGQDVALRCDPISGHVSLYWYRQALGQGPEFLTYFNYEAQQDKSGLPNDRFSAERPEGSISTLTIQRTEQRDSAMYRCASSLAPAVLSSTDTQYFGPGTRLTVL.

This clone was seen once. The V and J genes are TRBV19 and TRBJ1-6; the D gene is possibly TRBD1 (6 bases). V gave up 5 bases and J gave up 8 bases, with 10 bases separating them. Germline V gene data show CDR1 as LNHDA and CDR2 as SQIVND (reference sequence). This CDR3 spans 13 amino acids. CDR3 sequence reads: CASSDRRYSPLHF. The DNA of the CDR3 is TGTGCCAGTAGTGACAGGCGGTATTCACCCCTCCACTTT.

The table lists this clone with a few counts. The chain links TRBV28 to TRBJ1-5; 11 bases line up with TRBD1. CDR3 size: 16 residues. From germline, CDR1 is MDHEN and CDR2 SYDVKM. The V segment lost 5 bases and the J segment 4 bases; nucleotides outside the gene matches: 7. The chain's CDR3 is CASSTLGQGANQPQHF. The CDR3 DNA reads TGTGCCAGCAGTACCCTCGGACAGGGGGCGAATCAGCCCCAGCATTTT. Full variable domain (missing parts from reference TRBV28 and TRBJ1-5): DVKVTQSSRYLVKRTGEKVFLECVQDMDHENMFWYRQDPGLGLRLIYFSYDVKMKEKGDIPEGYSVSREKKERFSLILESASTNQTSMYLCASSTLGQGANQPQHFGDGTRLSIL.

This clone was recorded only once. CDR3 nucleotides: TGTGCCAGCAGTCGACAGTTGCGGAGTTCTAGCACAGATACGCAGTATTTT. Its protein is CASSRQLRSSSTDTQYF. The chain links TRBV6-6 to TRBJ2-3, with a possible D match to TRBD1 (5 bases). The CDR3 sequence is 17 residues long. CDR1 and CDR2 (germline): MNHNY, SVGAGI (reference sequence). V shed 5 bases and J shed 0 bases, with 18 bases lying between them.

The V and J genes are TRBV12-5 and TRBJ2-7; D gene ambiguous. Trimming took 6 bases from V and 6 from J, leaving 9 bases between them. The CDR3 spans 11 residues. In germline, CDR1 is LGHNT, CDR2 FRNRAP. DNA for the CDR3: TGTGCTAGTGGCCAACTCTTCGAGCAGTACTTC. Translated, it gives CASGQLFEQYF.

The chain carries TRBV2 and TRBJ2-4; D may be TRBD1 (6 bases). Trimming stripped 7 bases from V and 0 bases from J, with 7 bases between. This CDR3 contains 13 residues. Germline CDR1 reads SNHLY; CDR2 reads FYNNEI. The CDR3 loop reads CASKGQAKNIQYF. The DNA for the CDR3 is TGTGCCAGCAAGGGACAAGCCAAAAACATTCAGTACTTC.